In its sample, the clone carrying this T cell receptor (beta chain) was seen many times. The source of the sample is a study of T cells in Graves' hyperthyroidism and ophthalmopathy. From RNA transcripts, TCR beta CDR3 regions were amplified. Using the HTBI primer set, a first-round RT-PCR was run on the TCR CDR3. TCRdb redid the calling of the multiplex PCR reads with MiXCR, one entry per CDR3 protein. The sample yields roughly 750,000 distinct CDR3 sequences, about a sixth seen once. Diagnoses rested on clinical symptoms, serum thyroxine and TRAb, thyroid ultrasound and orbital computed tomography. The material sequenced was blood. This clonotype was obtained from a man aged 18 to 29 with Graves' hyperthyroidism.

CDR3 coding DNA: TGTGCCTGGAGTGACGGGACAGGGGTTCCCCAGGAGACCCAGTACTTC. Amino acid sequence: CAWSDGTGVPQETQYF. The chain recombines TRBV30 with TRBJ2-5, with 10 bases identical to TRBD1. The V and J ends lost 1 base and 5 bases, in that order; junction bases with no gene match: 10. This CDR3 has 16 amino acids. Germline V gene lookup returns CDR1 GTSNPN and CDR2 SVGIG (reference sequence).